The 21 T cell receptor beta chains listed next were all sequenced from one sample in a study of blood T cell repertoires in COVID-19. Sequenced by immunoSEQ multiplex PCR; TCRdb stores in-frame clones only, minus some. In the table there are 150,000 to 200,000 clones, less than 90% of which are singletons. The sequencing input was PBMCs or T cells enriched from blood (not recorded which). The receptors here all came from a woman between 50 and 59 years old who had recovered from COVID-19.

The rearrangement uses TRBV11-3 and TRBJ1-1, with D uncertain. Per germline, CDR1 SGHNT and CDR2 YENEEA. This CDR3 is built from 12 residues. Trimming cost V 5 bases and J 8 bases, with 12 bases left between them. Here the CDR3 DNA reads TGTGCCAGCAGCCCGGGGAGAGGGGAAGCTTTCTTT. Translated, it gives CASSPGRGEAFF.

J is TRBJ1-1 and V is TRBV28; D is unresolved. In germline, CDR1 is MDHEN, CDR2 SYDVKM. Trimming pared 5 bases from V and 7 bases from J, leaving 8 bases between. This CDR3 contains 11 residues. The CDR3 DNA sequence: TGTGCCAGCAGTCACATGTATGAAGCTTTCTTT. Amino acid sequence: CASSHMYEAFF.

This clone came up once. CDR3 bases: TGTGCCAGCAGCTTAGGGGACAGACCCACAGATACGCAGTATTTT. This codes for CASSLGDRPTDTQYF. This chain joins TRBV11-3 and TRBJ2-3; TRBD1 matches 7 bases. CDR3 length: 15 residues. Germline CDR1 is SGHNT and CDR2 is YENEEA. V trimming: 1 base; J trimming: 2 bases; junction bases outside the gene matches: 3.

The chain carries TRBV28 and TRBJ1-1, with unresolved D. Trimming took off 3 bases at V and 5 bases at J, with 10 bases between the two ends. Germline assignment: CDR1 MDHEN and CDR2 SYDVKM. The CDR3 runs 13 residues. CDR3 residues: CASSLERRTEAFF. CDR3 DNA sequence: TGTGCCAGCAGTTTGGAGAGGAGAACTGAAGCTTTCTTT.

The chain has TRBV30 and TRBJ1-4, with a tentative D call TRBD1 (6 bases). Germline V gene sequence: CDR1 GTSNPN, CDR2 SVGIG (reference sequence). The CDR3 extends over 14 amino acids. Between the trimmed V and J ends, which lost 3 bases and 5 bases, there was a span of 13 bases. The CDR3 coding sequence is TGTGCCTGGAGGCCTACAGGGCTCAATGAAAAACTGTTTTTT. Protein product: CAWRPTGLNEKLFF.

V usage is TRBV2 and J usage is TRBJ2-3; perhaps TRBD2 as D (5 bases). Germline CDR1 reads SNHLY; CDR2 reads FYNNEI. V gave up 6 bases and J gave up 0 bases, with 10 bases separating them. The CDR3 extends over 14 amino acids. The CDR3 nucleotides are TGTGCCAGCAGGGACGGACTGAGCACAGATACGCAGTATTTT. This encodes CASRDGLSTDTQYF.

The V gene is TRBV6-2 or TRBV6-3, the J gene TRBJ2-1; the D gene is possibly TRBD2 (5 bases). The CDR3 has 13 residues. V lost 5 bases and J 10 bases, leaving 15 bases between the germline ends. The germline gives CDR1 MNHEY, CDR2 SVGEGT. The CDR3 loop reads CASSQSLAIEQFF. CDR3 DNA sequence: TGTGCCAGCAGTCAATCTCTAGCAATCGAGCAGTTCTTC.

This sequence joins TRBV3-1 (or the pseudogene TRBV3-2) and TRBJ1-1, with 9 bases identical to TRBD1. Germline CDR1 is LGHDT and CDR2 is YNNKEL (reference sequence). The CDR3 totals 15 residues. The trim removed 4 bases at V and 2 bases at J, leaving 5 bases unmatched. The CDR3 spells CASSLRDRDNTEAFF. The DNA of the CDR3 is TGTGCCAGCAGCCTAAGGGACAGGGACAACACTGAAGCTTTCTTT.

This chain connects TRBV24-1 to TRBJ2-5, with 8 positions matching TRBD1. Germline-derived CDR1 and CDR2 are KGHDR and SFDVKD. The V and J ends lost 6 bases and 2 bases, in that order; junction bases with no gene match: 10. The CDR3 is 16 amino acids. CDR3 residues: CATSYPGQGRQETQYF. The CDR3 DNA sequence: TGTGCCACCAGTTACCCTGGACAGGGTAGGCAAGAGACCCAGTACTTC.

The chain uses TRBV9 and TRBJ2-5, with 11 nucleotides matching TRBD2. The CDR3 loop spans 17 amino acids. After removal of 0 bases from V and 5 bases from J, the junction contained 9 bases not matched to a gene. CDR1 and CDR2 (germline): SGDLS, YYNGEE. CDR3 sequence (DNA): TGTGCCAGCAGCGTAGCGGCTAGCGGGGGGTCTTTGGAGACCCAGTACTTC. This codes for CASSVAASGGSLETQYF.

V usage is TRBV5-1 and J usage is TRBJ1-2; 8 bases are a match to TRBD1. The CDR3 length is 14 residues. Germline-derived CDR1 and CDR2 are SGHRS and YFSETQ. Trimming took 3 bases from V and 6 from J; bases not matched to a gene: 7. The CDR3 is CASSSSQGADGYTF. The CDR3 region has the DNA TGCGCCAGCAGCTCTTCGCAGGGGGCAGATGGCTACACCTTC. Full variable domain (outside the CDR3, taken from reference TRBV5-1 and TRBJ1-2): KAGVTQTPRYLIKTRGQQVTLSCSPISGHRSVSWYQQTPGQGLQFLFEYFSETQRNKGNFPGRFSGRQFSNSRSEMNVSTLELGDSALYLCASSSSQGADGYTFGSGTRLTVV.

The chain has TRBV28 and TRBJ1-2, with 11 positions matching TRBD1. The CDR3 is 15 residues long. The V gene end was trimmed by 6 bases and the J gene end by 8 bases; junction bases not matched to a gene: 11. Germline V gene lookup returns CDR1 MDHEN and CDR2 SYDVKM. CDR3 residues: CASSLTVGQGAGYTF. In DNA, the CDR3 is TGTGCCAGCAGCCTGACCGTCGGACAGGGGGCAGGCTACACCTTC.

This clone was recorded once. The gene calls are TRBV7-3 and TRBJ2-2, with 7 bases that match TRBD2. The CDR3 is made up of 15 amino acids. Germline V gene data show CDR1 as SGHTA and CDR2 as FQGTGA. With V trimmed by 2 bases and J by 7 bases, 7 bases remained unmatched. CDR3 DNA: TGTGCCAGCAGCTTAGACGGGCGGGGGAACGGGGAGCTGTTTTTT. Translating it yields CASSLDGRGNGELFF.

The chain is built from TRBV27 and TRBJ1-5; weak D call: TRBD1 (6 bases). The CDR3 has 14 amino acids. CDR1 and CDR2 from the germline V gene are MNHEY and SMNVEV (reference sequence). V was clipped by 4 bases and J by 3 bases, with 10 bases between them. The CDR3 here is CASSSTGPNQPQHF. CDR3 in DNA: TGTGCCAGCAGTTCAACAGGGCCCAATCAGCCCCAGCATTTT.

The rearrangement joins TRBV2 to TRBJ1-2; D is unclear. V was clipped by 0 bases and J by 4 bases, with 18 bases between them. CDR1 and CDR2 from the germline V gene are SNHLY and FYNNEI. CDR3 length: 17 residues. CDR3 residues: CASSEALRGGWVYGYTF. CDR3 bases: TGTGCCAGCAGTGAAGCGCTTCGGGGAGGGTGGGTCTATGGCTACACCTTC.

The V and J genes are TRBV29-1 and TRBJ2-3, with TRBD1 matching over 10 bases. Germline V lookup: CDR1 SQVTM, CDR2 ANQGSEA. This CDR3 region has 14 residues. Trimming took 5 bases from V and 4 from J; bases not matched to a gene: 6. The DNA of the CDR3 is TGCAGCGTTCGCAGACAGGGGGCCCCAGATACGCAGTATTTT. It encodes CSVRRQGAPDTQYF.

J is TRBJ1-4 and V is TRBV12-3 or TRBV12-4; D unclear. The CDR3 loop spans 13 amino acids. The V end was cut by 6 bases, the J end by 6 bases, with 11 bases between. CDR3 sequence (DNA): TGTGCCAGCAGGCAAAAGAGGCATGAAAAACTGTTTTTT. Translated, it gives CASRQKRHEKLFF.

The J gene is TRBJ1-1, the V gene TRBV5-4; D may be TRBD1 (6 bases). Germline CDR1 and CDR2: SGHNT and YYREEE (reference sequence). The V end lost 1 base, the J end lost 3 bases, and 10 bases lay between the germline ends. The CDR3 loop spans 14 amino acids. The CDR3 reads CASSLPTGHTEAFF. The CDR3 DNA is TGTGCCAGCAGCTTGCCCACAGGGCACACTGAAGCTTTCTTT.

The gene calls are TRBV5-4 and TRBJ1-6; 10 bases agree with TRBD1. Germline CDR1 reads SGHNT; CDR2 reads YYREEE (reference sequence). The CDR3 runs 15 residues. Trimming removed 0 bases from V and 9 bases from J; junction bases left unmatched: 3. CDR3 sequence (DNA): TGTGCCAGCAGCTTGGAGACAGGGGGCAGTTCACCCCTCCACTTT. Its protein product is CASSLETGGSSPLHF.

The chain joins TRBV18 to TRBJ1-1, with 7 bases fitting TRBD1. CDR1 KGHSH and CDR2 LQKENI come from the germline V gene. The CDR3 has 14 residues. Germline trimming cut 8 bases from V and 1 base from J; bases unmatched to any gene: 7. Written as DNA, the CDR3 is TGTGCCAGCGACTTTAGGACAGGGAACACTGAAGCTTTCTTT. This codes for CASDFRTGNTEAFF.

V and J are TRBV5-4 and TRBJ1-6; D is perhaps TRBD1 (6 bases). CDR1 is SGHNT and CDR2 is YYREEE in the germline V gene (reference sequence). V lost 3 bases and J lost 8, with 15 bases in between. CDR3 length: 15 amino acids. The CDR3 protein is CASSSPGQRDSPLHF. In nucleotides, the CDR3 is TGTGCCAGCAGCTCGCCCGGACAGAGAGATTCACCCCTCCACTTT.